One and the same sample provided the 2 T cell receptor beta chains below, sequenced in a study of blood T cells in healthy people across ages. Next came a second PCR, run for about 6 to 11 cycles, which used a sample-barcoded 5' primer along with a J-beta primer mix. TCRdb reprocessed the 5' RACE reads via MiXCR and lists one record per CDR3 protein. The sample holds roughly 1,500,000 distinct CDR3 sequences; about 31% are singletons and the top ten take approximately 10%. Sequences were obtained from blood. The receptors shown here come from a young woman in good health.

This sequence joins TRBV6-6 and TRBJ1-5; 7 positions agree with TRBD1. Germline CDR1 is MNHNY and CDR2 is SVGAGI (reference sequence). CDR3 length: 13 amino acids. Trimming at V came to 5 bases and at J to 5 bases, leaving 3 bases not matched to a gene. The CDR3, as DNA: TGTGCCAGCAGTGGACAGGAGGATCAGCCCCAGCATTTT. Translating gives CASSGQEDQPQHF.

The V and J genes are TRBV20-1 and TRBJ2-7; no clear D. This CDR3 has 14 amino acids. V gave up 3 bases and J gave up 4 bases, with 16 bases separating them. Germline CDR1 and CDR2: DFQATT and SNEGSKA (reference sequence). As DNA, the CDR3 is TGCAGTGCTAGCGGCGCCCGCAGTCGATACGAGCAGTACTTC. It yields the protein CSASGARSRYEQYF.